This is a list of T cell receptor beta chains from one sample in a study of shared clonotypes between healthy human individuals. Generated by immunoSEQ multiplex PCR, the TCRdb table keeps only in-frame clones and is missing some. This repertoire shows about 2.1 million clones, roughly 91% found once; its top ten account for more than 1.5%. Sequencing used naive CD8+ T cells from PBMCs. Receptors were obtained from a man younger than 35 in good health. Some clones in this sample may be carry-over from other donors' samples. Both conserved end residues are part of each CDR3. The D gene is left open where the match is weak. Only some rows state a clone size, as once, few, many or a class for expanded clones.

d_call | j_call | clone_size | v_call | cdr3_aa | cdr3_nt
TRBD2 | TRBJ2-1 | . | TRBV29-1 | CSVEGTSGLSDNEQFF | TGCAGCGTTGAGGGGACTAGCGGACTTAGTGACAATGAGCAGTTCTTC
. | TRBJ2-7 | . | TRBV28 | CASSAWEHEQYF | TGTGCCAGCAGCGCTTGGGAGCACGAGCAGTACTTC
. | TRBJ2-7 | . | TRBV11-3 | CASSPDPLGEQYF | TGTGCCAGCAGCCCCGACCCCTTGGGCGAGCAGTACTTC
. | TRBJ1-1 | . | TRBV25-1 | CASRVGTLNTEAFF | TGTGCCAGCAGGGTTGGGACATTGAACACTGAAGCTTTCTTT
TRBD1 | TRBJ2-5 | . | TRBV14 | CASSRRDRGFQETQYF | TGTGCCAGCAGCCGGAGGGACAGGGGGTTTCAAGAGACCCAGTACTTC
TRBD2 | TRBJ2-1 | . | TRBV27 | CASSVTSGTGNEQFF | TGTGCCAGCAGTGTGACTAGCGGGACTGGGAATGAGCAGTTCTTC
TRBD2 | TRBJ2-7 | . | TRBV27 | CASSLSLREGEQYF | TGTGCCAGCAGTTTATCCCTCCGGGAGGGGGAGCAGTACTTC
TRBD1 | TRBJ1-2 | . | TRBV13 | CASSSVDREWAGYTF | TGTGCCAGCAGCTCTGTCGACAGGGAATGGGCTGGCTACACCTTC
. | TRBJ2-7 | once | TRBV5-6 | CASSLGASYEQYF | TGTGCCAGCAGCTTGGGGGCTAGCTACGAGCAGTACTTC
TRBD2 | TRBJ2-5 | . | TRBV4-1 | CASSQDIAGERKTQYF | TGCGCCAGCAGCCAAGATATAGCGGGAGAACGAAAGACCCAGTACTTC
. | TRBJ2-3 | once | TRBV7-8 | CASSSFSTDTQYF | TGTGCCAGCAGCTCTTTTTCCACAGATACGCAGTATTTT
. | TRBJ1-2 | once | TRBV5-6 | CASSLVGVVNYGYTF | TGTGCCAGCAGCTTGGTAGGGGTGGTCAACTATGGCTACACCTTC
. | TRBJ2-1 | . | TRBV6-5 | CASSYERTPYNEQFF | TGTGCCAGCAGTTACGAACGGACCCCCTACAATGAGCAGTTCTTC
. | TRBJ2-7 | once | TRBV27 | CASSPRTEPEQYF | TGTGCCAGCAGTCCGCGGACAGAACCCGAGCAGTACTTC
TRBD2 | TRBJ2-3 | . | TRBV27 | CAIGTSGRADTQYF | TGTGCCATCGGGACTAGCGGGAGGGCAGATACGCAGTATTTT
. | TRBJ2-2 | . | TRBV10-3 | CATRPRTVRSNTGELFF | TGTGCCACTAGACCTCGGACGGTGAGATCGAACACCGGGGAGCTGTTTTTT
TRBD2 | TRBJ2-2 | . | TRBV27 | CASSSTSGRLQNTGELFF | TGTGCCAGCAGTTCCACTAGCGGGAGGCTCCAAAACACCGGGGAGCTGTTTTTT
. | TRBJ2-2 | . | TRBV19 | CASSFDSGELFF | TGTGCCAGTAGTTTTGACAGCGGGGAGCTGTTTTTT
. | TRBJ1-4 | . | TRBV11-2 | CASTRGREKLFF | TGTGCCAGCACCCGGGGTCGGGAAAAACTGTTTTTT
TRBD1 | TRBJ2-1 | . | TRBV27 | CASSHSTGEFYNEQFF | TGTGCCAGCTCCCATTCGACAGGGGAGTTCTACAATGAGCAGTTCTTC
. | TRBJ2-2 | . | TRBV28 | CASSVGVNTGELFF | TGTGCCAGCAGTGTAGGGGTTAACACCGGGGAGCTGTTTTTT
. | TRBJ1-5 | . | TRBV28 | CATVLRGQPQHF | TGTGCCACTGTGCTCCGGGGTCAGCCCCAGCATTTT
. | TRBJ2-7 | . | TRBV7-8 | CASSQRGGGSSYEQYF | TGTGCCAGCAGTCAAAGAGGTGGGGGGAGCTCCTACGAGCAGTACTTC
. | TRBJ2-5 | once | TRBV6-1 | CASSEVGRFQRGQETQYF | TGTGCCAGCAGTGAAGTCGGCAGGTTTCAGCGAGGCCAAGAGACCCAGTACTTC